A few counts support the clone carrying this T cell receptor (beta chain). Its target is not known. cDNA libraries for TCR beta contained unique molecular identifiers. The T cell input of about 0.9 to 10 million gave hundreds of thousands of cDNA molecules. TCRdb recomputed calls from the PCR reads with MiXCR, one row per CDR3 protein. The sample includes 450,000 or so distinct CDR3 sequences, 45% of them seen just once. Looked up from germline, CDR1 is SGHAT and CDR2 is FQNNGV. The germline V and J ends were trimmed by 0 bases and 3 bases, with 21 bases remaining between them. The CDR3 sequence is 19 residues long. This entry comes from a study of post-analysis software for immune sequencing data. Notes on the study in general: With TRBV5-6, TRBV5-1 and TRBV20-1 included, 4 to 6 TRBV segments were more frequent in patients than in controls. Compared against controls, patients with multiple sclerosis displayed significantly lower normalized Chao1 diversity.

Sequencing was done on a sample of blood. The TCR was taken from a girl aged 10-17 years with multiple sclerosis. The chain links TRBV11-2 to TRBJ2-1; a weak D match, TRBD1 (6 bases). The DNA for the CDR3 is TGTGCCAGCAGCTTAGATCTCTCTGCAGGGACACCAAGCTACAATGAGCAGTTCTTC. This sequence encodes CASSLDLSAGTPSYNEQFF.